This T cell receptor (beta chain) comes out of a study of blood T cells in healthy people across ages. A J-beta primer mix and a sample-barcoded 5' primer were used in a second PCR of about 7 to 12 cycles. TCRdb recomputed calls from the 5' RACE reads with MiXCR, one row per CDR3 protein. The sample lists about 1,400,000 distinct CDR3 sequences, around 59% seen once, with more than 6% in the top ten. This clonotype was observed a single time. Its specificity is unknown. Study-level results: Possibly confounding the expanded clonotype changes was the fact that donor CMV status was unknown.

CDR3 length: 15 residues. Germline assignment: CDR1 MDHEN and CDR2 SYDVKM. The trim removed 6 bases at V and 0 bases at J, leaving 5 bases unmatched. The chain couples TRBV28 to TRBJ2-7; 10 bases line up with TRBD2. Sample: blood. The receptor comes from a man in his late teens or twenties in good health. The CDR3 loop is CASRTASGSSYEQYF. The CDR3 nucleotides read TGTGCCAGCAGAACGGCTAGCGGGAGCTCCTACGAGCAGTACTTC.